This paragraph reports one T cell receptor (beta chain). Antigen unknown. The record originates from a study of CD8 T cells in ankylosing spondylitis. Overall study results and limits: Matched ankylosing spondylitis synovial fluid reportedly showed significant enrichment of disease-linked clones. Apparently characteristic of ankylosing spondylitis blood was a TCR beta motif (roughly eight highly homologous variants). Past research had described some motif variants in reactive arthritis synovial fluid and blood. Disease-linked clones, CD8+, were relatively rare in peripheral blood.

The CDR3 has 15 amino acids. The junction had 17 bases not matched to a gene; V was cut back by 3 bases and J by 16 bases. Germline V gene lookup returns CDR1 MDHEN and CDR2 SYDVKM. Molecular-barcoded quantitative 5'-RACE produced these TCR beta libraries. TCRdb reanalysed the 5' RACE reads using MiXCR and keeps one entry per CDR3 protein. The sample has around 770,000 distinct CDR3 sequences; roughly 20% are singletons. The clonotype originates from a male donor with ankylosing spondylitis. The rearrangement uses TRBV28 and TRBJ2-4; 8 bases line up with TRBD1. The specimen sequenced was blood, either unsorted or a sorted T cell fraction (not recorded which). This CDR3 reads CASSFRGQGARRPYF. The CDR3 DNA reads TGTGCCAGCAGTTTCCGGGGCCAGGGGGCCCGCCGGCCCTACTTC.